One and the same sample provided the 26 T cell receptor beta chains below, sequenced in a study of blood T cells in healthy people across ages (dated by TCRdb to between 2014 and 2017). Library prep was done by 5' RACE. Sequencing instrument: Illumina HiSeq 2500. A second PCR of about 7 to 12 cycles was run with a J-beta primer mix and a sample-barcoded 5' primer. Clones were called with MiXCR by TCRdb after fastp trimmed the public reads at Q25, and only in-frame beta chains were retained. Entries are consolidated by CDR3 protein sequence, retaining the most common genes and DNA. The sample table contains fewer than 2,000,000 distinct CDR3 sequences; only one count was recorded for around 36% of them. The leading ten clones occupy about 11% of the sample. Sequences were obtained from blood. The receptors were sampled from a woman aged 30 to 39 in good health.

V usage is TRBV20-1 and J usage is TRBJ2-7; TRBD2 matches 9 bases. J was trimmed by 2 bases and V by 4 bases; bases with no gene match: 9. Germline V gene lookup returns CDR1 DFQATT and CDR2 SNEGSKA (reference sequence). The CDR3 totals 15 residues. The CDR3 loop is CSAKNFGLAPYEQYF. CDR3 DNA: TGCAGTGCTAAGAACTTTGGACTAGCGCCCTACGAGCAGTACTTC.

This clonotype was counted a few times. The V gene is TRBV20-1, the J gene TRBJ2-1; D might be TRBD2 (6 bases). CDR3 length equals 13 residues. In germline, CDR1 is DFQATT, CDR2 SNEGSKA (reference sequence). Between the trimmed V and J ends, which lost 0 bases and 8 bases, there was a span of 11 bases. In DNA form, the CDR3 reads TGCAGTGCTAGAGATGGAGGGCTTTATGAGCAGTTCTTC. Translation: CSARDGGLYEQFF.

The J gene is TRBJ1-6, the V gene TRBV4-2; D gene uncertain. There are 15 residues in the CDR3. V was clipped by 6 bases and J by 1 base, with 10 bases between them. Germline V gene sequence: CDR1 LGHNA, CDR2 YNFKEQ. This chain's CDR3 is CASSDSRSYNSPLHF. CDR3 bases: TGTGCCAGCAGTGATTCCCGGTCCTATAATTCACCCCTCCACTTT.

The chain's CDR3 is CASSAVTSGRRDEQFF. The CDR3 bases are TGTGCCAGCAGCGCTGTGACTAGCGGGAGACGGGATGAGCAGTTCTTC. This chain joins TRBV9 and TRBJ2-1; 12 bases line up with TRBD2. Losses at the gene ends were 3 bases for V and 8 bases for J; bases not matched to a gene: 9. Germline V gives CDR1 SGDLS, CDR2 YYNGEE. The CDR3 runs to 16 residues. Full variable domain (outside the CDR3, taken from reference TRBV9 and TRBJ2-1): DSGVTQTPKHLITATGQRVTLRCSPRSGDLSVYWYQQSLDQGLQFLIQYYNGEERAKGNILERFSAQQFPDLHSELNLSSLELGDSALYFCASSAVTSGRRDEQFFGPGTRLTVL.

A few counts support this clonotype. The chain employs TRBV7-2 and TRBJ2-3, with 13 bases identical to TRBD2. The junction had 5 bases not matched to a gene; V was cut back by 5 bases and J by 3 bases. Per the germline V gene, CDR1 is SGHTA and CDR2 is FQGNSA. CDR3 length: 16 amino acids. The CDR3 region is CASSTGLAGATDTQYF. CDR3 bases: TGTGCCAGCAGCACCGGACTAGCGGGGGCTACAGATACGCAGTATTTT.

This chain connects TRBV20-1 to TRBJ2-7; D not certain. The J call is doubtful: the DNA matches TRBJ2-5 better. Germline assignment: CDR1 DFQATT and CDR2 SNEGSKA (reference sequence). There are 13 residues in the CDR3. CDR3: CSARASYRETQYF. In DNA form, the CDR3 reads TGCAGTGCTAGAGCTTCCTACAGAGAGACCCAGTACTTC.

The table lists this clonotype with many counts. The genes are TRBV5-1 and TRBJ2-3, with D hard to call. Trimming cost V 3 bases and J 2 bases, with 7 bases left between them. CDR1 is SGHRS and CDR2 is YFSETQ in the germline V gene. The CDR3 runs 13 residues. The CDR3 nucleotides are TGCGCCAGCAGCTCCTCTCTCACAGATACGCAGTATTTT. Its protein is CASSSSLTDTQYF.

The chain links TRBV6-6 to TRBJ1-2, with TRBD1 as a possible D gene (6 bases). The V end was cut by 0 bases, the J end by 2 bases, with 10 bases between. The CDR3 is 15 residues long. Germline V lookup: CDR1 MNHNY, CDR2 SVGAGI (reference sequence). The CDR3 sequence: CASSYSGRGNYGYTF. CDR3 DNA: TGTGCCAGCAGTTACTCGGGCAGGGGCAACTATGGCTACACCTTC.

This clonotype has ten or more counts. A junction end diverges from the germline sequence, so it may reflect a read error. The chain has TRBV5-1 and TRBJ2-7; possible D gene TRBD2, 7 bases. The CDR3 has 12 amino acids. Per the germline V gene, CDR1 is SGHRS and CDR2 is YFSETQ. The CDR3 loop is CASRGGAYEQYF. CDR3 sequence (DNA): TGTGCCAGCCGAGGGGGGGCTTACGAGCAGTACTTC.

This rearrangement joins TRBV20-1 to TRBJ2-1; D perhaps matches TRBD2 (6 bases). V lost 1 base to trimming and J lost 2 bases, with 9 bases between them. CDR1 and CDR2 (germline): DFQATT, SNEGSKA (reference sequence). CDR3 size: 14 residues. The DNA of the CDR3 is TGCAGTGCTAGAGTTGGCGGGGCCTACAATGAGCAGTTCTTC. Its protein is CSARVGGAYNEQFF.

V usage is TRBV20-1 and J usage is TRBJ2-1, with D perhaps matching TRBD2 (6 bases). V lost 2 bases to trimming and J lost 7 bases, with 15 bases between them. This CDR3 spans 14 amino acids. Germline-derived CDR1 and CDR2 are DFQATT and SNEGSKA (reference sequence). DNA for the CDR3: TGCAGTGCTAGACGGACTACGATCCTTAATGAGCAGTTCTTC. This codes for CSARRTTILNEQFF.

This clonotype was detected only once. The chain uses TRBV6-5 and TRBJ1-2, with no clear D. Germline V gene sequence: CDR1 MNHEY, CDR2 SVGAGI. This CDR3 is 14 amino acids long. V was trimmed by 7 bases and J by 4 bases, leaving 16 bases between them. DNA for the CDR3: TGTGCCAGCAATATTGGCACTAAACCCTATGGCTACACCTTC. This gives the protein CASNIGTKPYGYTF.

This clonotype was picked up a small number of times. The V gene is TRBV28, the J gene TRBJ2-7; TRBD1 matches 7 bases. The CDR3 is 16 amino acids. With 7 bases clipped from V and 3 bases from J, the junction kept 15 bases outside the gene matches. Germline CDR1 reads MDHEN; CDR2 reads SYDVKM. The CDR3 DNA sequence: TGTGCCAGCACGCCCCTTTTTCGGGACAGACACTACGAGCAGTACTTC. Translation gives CASTPLFRDRHYEQYF.

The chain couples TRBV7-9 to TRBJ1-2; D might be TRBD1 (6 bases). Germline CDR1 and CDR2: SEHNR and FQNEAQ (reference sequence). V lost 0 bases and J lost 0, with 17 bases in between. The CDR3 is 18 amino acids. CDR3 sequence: CASSLAIWGLASNYGYTF. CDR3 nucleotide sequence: TGTGCCAGCAGCTTAGCGATCTGGGGGCTCGCTTCTAACTATGGCTACACCTTC.

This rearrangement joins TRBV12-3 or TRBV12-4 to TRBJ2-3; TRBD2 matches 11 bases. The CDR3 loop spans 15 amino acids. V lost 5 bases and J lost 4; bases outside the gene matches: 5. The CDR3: CASSDSGGASDTQYF. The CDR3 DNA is TGTGCCAGCAGTGATAGCGGGGGGGCATCAGATACGCAGTATTTT.

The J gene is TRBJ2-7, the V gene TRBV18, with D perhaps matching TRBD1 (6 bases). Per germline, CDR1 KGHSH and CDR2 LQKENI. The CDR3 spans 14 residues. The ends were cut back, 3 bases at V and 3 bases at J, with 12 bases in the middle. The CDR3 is CASSPLDSYYEQYF. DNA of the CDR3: TGTGCCAGCTCACCCCTGGACAGTTACTACGAGCAGTACTTC. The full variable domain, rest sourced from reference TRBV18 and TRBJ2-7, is NAGVMQNPRHLVRRRGQEARLRCSPMKGHSHVYWYRQLPEEGLKFMVYLQKENIIDESGMPKERFSAEFPKEGPSILRIQQVVRGDSAAYFCASSPLDSYYEQYFGPGTRLTVT.

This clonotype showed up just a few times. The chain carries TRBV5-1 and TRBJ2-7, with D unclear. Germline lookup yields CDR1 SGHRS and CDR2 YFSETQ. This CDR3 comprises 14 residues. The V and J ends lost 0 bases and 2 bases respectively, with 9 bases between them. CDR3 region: CASSLADGTYEQYF. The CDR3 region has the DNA TGCGCCAGCAGCTTGGCCGACGGCACCTACGAGCAGTACTTC. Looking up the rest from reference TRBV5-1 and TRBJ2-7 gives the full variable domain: KAGVTQTPRYLIKTRGQQVTLSCSPISGHRSVSWYQQTPGQGLQFLFEYFSETQRNKGNFPGRFSGRQFSNSRSEMNVSTLELGDSALYLCASSLADGTYEQYFGPGTRLTVT.

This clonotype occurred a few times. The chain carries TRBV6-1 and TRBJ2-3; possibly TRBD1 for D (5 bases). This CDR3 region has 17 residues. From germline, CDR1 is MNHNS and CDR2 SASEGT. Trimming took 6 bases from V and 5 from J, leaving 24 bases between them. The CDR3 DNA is TGTGCCAGCAGCCGATTTACTACAGGATCCCCCCAAGATACGCAGTATTTT. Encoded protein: CASSRFTTGSPQDTQYF.

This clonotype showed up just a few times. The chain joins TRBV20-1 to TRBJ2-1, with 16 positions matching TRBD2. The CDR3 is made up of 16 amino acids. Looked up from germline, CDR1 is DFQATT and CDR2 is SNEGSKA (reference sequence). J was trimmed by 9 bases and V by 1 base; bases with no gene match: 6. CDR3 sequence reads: CSARVGTSGGASEQFF. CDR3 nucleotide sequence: TGCAGTGCTAGAGTTGGGACTAGCGGGGGGGCCAGTGAGCAGTTCTTC.

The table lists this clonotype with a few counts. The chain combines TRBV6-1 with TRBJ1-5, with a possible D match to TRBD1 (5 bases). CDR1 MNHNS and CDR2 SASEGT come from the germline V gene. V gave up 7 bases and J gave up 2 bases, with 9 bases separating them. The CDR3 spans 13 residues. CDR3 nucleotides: TGTGCCAGCACGGGGGATGGCAATCAGCCCCAGCATTTT. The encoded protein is CASTGDGNQPQHF.

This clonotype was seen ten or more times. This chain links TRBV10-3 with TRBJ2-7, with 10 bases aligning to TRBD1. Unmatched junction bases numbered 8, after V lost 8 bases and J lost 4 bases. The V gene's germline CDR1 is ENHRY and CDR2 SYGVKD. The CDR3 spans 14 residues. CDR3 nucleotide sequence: TGTGCCATCGGCCCGGGACAGGGGATGTACGAGCAGTACTTC. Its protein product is CAIGPGQGMYEQYF.

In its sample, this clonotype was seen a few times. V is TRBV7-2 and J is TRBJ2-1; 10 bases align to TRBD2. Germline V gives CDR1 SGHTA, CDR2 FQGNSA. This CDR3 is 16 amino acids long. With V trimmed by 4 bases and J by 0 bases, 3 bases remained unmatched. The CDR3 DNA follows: TGTGCCAGCAGCTCTGGACTAGCGGTCTCCTACAATGAGCAGTTCTTC. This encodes CASSSGLAVSYNEQFF.

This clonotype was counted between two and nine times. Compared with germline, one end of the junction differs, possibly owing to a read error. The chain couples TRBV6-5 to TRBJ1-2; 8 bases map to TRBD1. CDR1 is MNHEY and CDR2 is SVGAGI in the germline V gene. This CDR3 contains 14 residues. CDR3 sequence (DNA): TGTGCCGGCAGCTTCGGACAGGGCGCCTATGGCTACACCTTC. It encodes CAGSFGQGAYGYTF.

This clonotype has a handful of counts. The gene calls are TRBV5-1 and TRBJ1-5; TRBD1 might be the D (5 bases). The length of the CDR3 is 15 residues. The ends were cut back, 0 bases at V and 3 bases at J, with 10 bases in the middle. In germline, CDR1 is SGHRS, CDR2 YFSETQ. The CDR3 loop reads CASSLGSRANQPQHF. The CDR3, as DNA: TGCGCCAGCAGCTTGGGAAGCAGGGCCAATCAGCCCCAGCATTTT.

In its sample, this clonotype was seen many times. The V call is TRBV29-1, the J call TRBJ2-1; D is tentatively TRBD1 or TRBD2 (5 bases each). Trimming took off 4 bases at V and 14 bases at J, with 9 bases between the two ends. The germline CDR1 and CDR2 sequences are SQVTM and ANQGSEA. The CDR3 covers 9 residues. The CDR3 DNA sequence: TGCAGCGTTGCTCTGGGGGAGTTCTTC. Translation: CSVALGEFF.

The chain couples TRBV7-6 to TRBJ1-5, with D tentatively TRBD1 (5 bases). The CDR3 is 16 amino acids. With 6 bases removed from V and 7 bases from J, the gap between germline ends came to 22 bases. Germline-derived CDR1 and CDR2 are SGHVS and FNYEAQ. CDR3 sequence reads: CASSPNRDSRGQPQHF. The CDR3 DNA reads TGTGCCAGCAGTCCGAACCGGGACTCGAGGGGACAGCCCCAGCATTTT.